This entry features one TCR beta chain sequence. This clonotype has a handful of counts. Its antigen has not been determined. The input lacks base qualities; no much larger clone sits a single base away. Starting from 500 to 600 ng total RNA, TCRbeta-specific cDNA was produced by reverse transcription with a constant-region primer and ProtoScript II reverse transcriptase. TCRbeta libraries were built with three nested multiplex PCR rounds, a slightly modified ARM-PCR procedure. Each of the first two PCR rounds ran for about 10 cycles using multiplex TRBV1-TRBV30 forward primers together with a Cbeta reverse primer. A final 25-cycle PCR with Deep VentR polymerase added sample barcodes and Illumina adapters. Before sequencing, amplicons of 200-500 bp were purified from gel using a QIAquick gel extraction kit. An Illumina HiSeq 2500 was used to sequence the TCRbeta amplicons with 250-bp paired-end reads. The original methods were these. Reads were quality-trimmed with Trimmomatic v0.33, and paired reads were merged with FLASH v1.2.11 to recover full CDR3 sequences. MiGEC v1.2.1b assigned V, D and J germline segments to the rearranged TCRbeta sequences. Clonotype statistics and Shannon-Wiener diversity indices were calculated with VDJtools v1.0.0. Except for diversity analysis, only each sample's 250 most abundant clonotypes were used in subsequent analyses to reduce sampling bias. TCRdb handled the public reads itself, with Q25 trimming in fastp and clone calling in MiXCR, and kept productive beta chains. Each CDR3 protein appears once, grouped with its most common genes and DNA. These V and J calls are TCRdb output, not the study's own analysis. The sample table shows about 320,000 distinct CDR3 sequences, and approximately 65% are seen once. About 8.4% of the sample belongs to the ten largest clones.

Relative to germline, V is 9 bases shorter and J is 0 bases shorter, with 12 bases between their ends. The CDR3 runs 13 residues from the cysteine to the phenylalanine. Only CDR3 DNA remains: 39 bases, in frame from the first base. Via the germline V gene (reference sequence), CDR1 is SEHNR and CDR2 FQNEAQ. This entry comes from a study of tumor-infiltrating lymphocytes in primary liver carcinoma (dated by TCRdb to about 2017). About the full investigation: Between November 2015 and early 2016, roughly five patients in China with histopathologically diagnosed primary liver carcinoma had their tumors surgically resected. Of the five patients (three men and two women, aged 30 to 69 years), four had hepatocellular carcinoma and one had combined HCC and intrahepatic cholangiocarcinoma. The five patients had tumors of stage T1-T3 N0M0, with maximum diameters ranging from roughly 4.2 to 10 cm. Samples yielded roughly 3.5 to 8 million productive TCRbeta reads; read depth did not differ significantly between tissue types. Across five regions of each liver tumor, along with adjacent normal tissue and blood, the study brought together TCRbeta repertoire sequencing, expression microarrays and whole-exome sequencing. TCRbeta repertoire sequencing covered roughly 35 specimens from 5 patients: about 25 tumor regions, 5 adjacent noncancerous liver tissues and 5 peripheral blood samples. Reproducibility between technical replicate repertoires was high, with correlation coefficients above 0.95 and mean shared-clone rates approximately 0.91.

Overall study results and their limits: Because sequencing covered only the TCR beta chain and unpaired alpha chains were not captured, true repertoire diversity is likely underestimated. Only five patients were included in the study, and the authors note that the findings should be validated in a larger study. Since the samples were bulk and unsorted, there was no way to compare CD4+ and CD8+ T cell repertoires. Consistent with antigen-driven expansion, pairs of tumor regions showed higher repertoire overlap (mean roughly 35%) than either tumor-adjacent pairs (around 17%) or tumor-blood pairs (roughly 15%). Compared with blood, tumors had a significantly larger share of the repertoire taken up by the top 250 clones (p = 0.039).

Blood RNA was extracted from unsorted whole blood with TRIzol reagent; germline DNA came from the DNeasy Blood & Tissue kit. At the time of sampling, the patients were treatment-naive and had chronic HBV infection. Before surgery, 3.5 to 4 milliliters of peripheral blood were drawn into K2EDTA tubes. This receptor was identified in a man in his forties or fifties with primary liver carcinoma and hepatitis B virus infection. The chain couples TRBV7-9 to TRBJ2-7; matching of 5 bases hints at TRBD2 as the D gene. Sequenced: peripheral blood. In nucleotides, the sequence is TGTGCCAGTGAGGGCCCAAGCTCCTACGAGCAGTACTTC. This encodes CASEGPSSYEQYF.